This TCR beta chain was sequenced during a study of blood T cell repertoires in COVID-19 (dated by TCRdb to between 2020 and 2021). Background on the whole study: The collaborator samples originated in the United States, Italy and Spain and spanned the acute and convalescent phases of COVID-19. The material from the prospective study consisted of cDNA or gDNA derived from T cells, B-cell-depleted T cells, or PBMCs. The dataset comprised deeply sampled blood TCRbeta repertoires from subjects exposed to, actively infected with, or recovered from COVID-19. A freely available public database, intended as a resource for researchers studying the immune response to SARS-CoV-2, is where the repertoires were released. The samples were drawn from two sources: the first 160 participants of the ongoing ImmuneRACE study, and 1,254 subjects contributed by 6 global collaborators. A de-identified subject ID, COVID-19 status, age in years and sex were almost always included in the sample metadata. Where HLA class I and class II types were available, the types were taken from metadata supplied by the sample provider, not from assay-based typing.

Cut back by 0 bases and 2 bases, the V and J ends lie 11 bases apart. The germline V gene provides CDR1 SGDLS and CDR2 YYNGEE. There are 16 amino acids in the CDR3, from cysteine to phenylalanine inclusive. The read is trimmed to its CDR3 DNA, 48 bases read in frame from base 1. Worth noting for this clone: What antigen it recognizes has not been identified. No base quality information exists; no much larger clone differs at one position.

The study at large found these results: The quantity of clinical and demographic metadata differed by source and by participant and was supplied without curation.

TCRbeta CDR3 regions were amplified from genomic DNA by means of the immunoSEQ Assay, a bias-controlled multiplex PCR. As for the authors' bioinformatics: The number of nucleated cells in each sample was estimated by amplification of reference gene primers within the assay. Sequence reads were collapsed and filtered to measure the absolute abundance of every unique TCRbeta CDR3 rearrangement. For each sample, productive Simpson clonality was calculated as the square root of Simpson's diversity index across productive rearrangements. The source is immuneACCESS, and TCRdb retained only in-frame sequences with V and J called. Part of the clones is not carried over; for the studies checked, unresolved V genes explain less than half of this, and the remainder is unexplained. V and J calls and clone size are copied from that table; D and trimming were computed from the DNA. A total of about 20,000 clones appear in this sample, 75% to 95% of them only once. The ten top clones hold about 7.4% of the sample.

Whole blood was collected in K2EDTA tubes by collaborating institutions according to the institutions' own protocols. For TCRbeta analysis, collaborators shipped samples as frozen whole blood, isolated PBMCs, or DNA extracted from either of those sample types. This clonotype originated in a man between 65 and 79 years old with active COVID-19. The chain is assembled from TRBV9 and TRBJ2-2; matching of 5 bases hints at TRBD1 as the D gene. The material sequenced was peripheral blood. CDR3 protein: CASSVDVGPNTGELFF. DNA sequence: TGTGCCAGCAGCGTAGATGTGGGGCCAAACACCGGGGAGCTGTTTTTT. The full variable domain, with segments outside the CDR3 supplied by the reference TRBV9 and TRBJ2-2 proteins, appears as DSGVTQTPKHLITATGQRVTLRCSPRSGDLSVYWYQQSLDQGLQFLIQYYNGEERAKGNILERFSAQQFPDLHSELNLSSLELGDSALYFCASSVDVGPNTGELFFGEGSRLTVL.